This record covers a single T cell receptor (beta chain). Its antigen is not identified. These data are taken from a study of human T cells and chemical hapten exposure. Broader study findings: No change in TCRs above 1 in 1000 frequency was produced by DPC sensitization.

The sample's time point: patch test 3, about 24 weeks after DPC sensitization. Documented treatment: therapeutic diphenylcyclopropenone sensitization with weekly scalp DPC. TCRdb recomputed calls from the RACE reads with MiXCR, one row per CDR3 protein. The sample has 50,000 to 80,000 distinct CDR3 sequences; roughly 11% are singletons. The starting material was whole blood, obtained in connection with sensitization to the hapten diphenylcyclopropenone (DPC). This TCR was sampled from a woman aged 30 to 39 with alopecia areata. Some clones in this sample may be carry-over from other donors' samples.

CDR3 sequence (DNA): TGTGCCAGCAGTACCCTGATCGATCCAGGGGGGGGTCTGACTTCACCCCTCCACTTT. It encodes CASSTLIDPGGGLTSPLHF. The chain has TRBV28 and TRBJ1-6, with TRBD1 matching over 7 bases. Germline CDR1 is MDHEN and CDR2 is SYDVKM. With 5 bases clipped from V and 9 bases from J, the junction kept 22 bases outside the gene matches. There are 19 residues in the CDR3. Full variable domain (outside the CDR3, taken from reference TRBV28 and TRBJ1-6): DVKVTQSSRYLVKRTGEKVFLECVQDMDHENMFWYRQDPGLGLRLIYFSYDVKMKEKGDIPEGYSVSREKKERFSLILESASTNQTSMYLCASSTLIDPGGGLTSPLHFGNGTRLTVT.